Following are 31 T cell receptor beta chains from one sample sequenced in a study of graft-versus-host responses after intestinal transplantation (dated by TCRdb to the early 2020s). The time point label, read with the paper, signifies: cells obtained before transplantation from donor or recipient. These TCRs' antigens remain unknown. Library preparation employed the immunoSEQ multiplex PCR assay. Here the immuneACCESS table is served through TCRdb, limited to in-frame sequences with V and J called. Missing clones are a known gap in these copies; in checked studies unresolved V genes cover under half, and the rest lacks a known reason. The sample records some 130,000 clones, 90% to 95% of which are singletons. Over 0.15% of the sample belongs to the ten largest clones. The input for sequencing was unstimulated CD4+ T cells sorted from spleen or lymph node cells, taken before intestinal transplant. These TCRs come from a human donor who received an intestinal transplant.

This clone was picked up one time. V is TRBV5-6 and J is TRBJ1-2; D ambiguous. Per germline, CDR1 SGHDT and CDR2 YYEEEE. With 3 bases removed from V and 8 bases from J, the gap between germline ends came to 8 bases. This CDR3 spans 11 amino acids. For the CDR3, the DNA is TGTGCCAGCAGCTGGGCGGCGGGCTACACCTTC. It encodes CASSWAAGYTF. The variable domain in full, with the rest retrieved from reference TRBV5-6 and TRBJ1-2, is DAGVTQSPTHLIKTRGQQVTLRCSPKSGHDTVSWYQQALGQGPQFIFQYYEEEERQRGNFPDRFSGHQFPNYSSELNVNALLLGDSALYLCASSWAAGYTFGSGTRLTVV.

This chain uses TRBV5-1 with TRBJ1-6; unclear D gene. The CDR3 runs to 14 residues. The germline V and J ends were trimmed by 5 bases and 10 bases, with 16 bases remaining between them. Germline V gene data show CDR1 as SGHRS and CDR2 as YFSETQ. The CDR3 coding sequence is TGCGCCAGCAGTACCGCTGACCGCGCCTCACCCCTCCACTTT. Translating gives CASSTADRASPLHF.

The chain carries TRBV5-1 and TRBJ1-3, with D perhaps TRBD1 (5 bases). The V gene lost 0 bases and the J gene lost 1 base, with 14 bases spanning the gap. The CDR3 is 17 amino acids. Germline V lookup: CDR1 SGHRS, CDR2 YFSETQ. Written as DNA, the CDR3 is TGCGCCAGCAGCTTGGACCAAATCAGGGCGTCTGGAAACACCATATATTTT. Protein: CASSLDQIRASGNTIYF.

The chain carries TRBV6-5 and TRBJ2-3; D is possibly TRBD1 (5 bases). Trimming pared 5 bases from V and 6 bases from J, leaving 12 bases between. There are 13 residues in the CDR3. The germline CDR1 and CDR2 sequences are MNHEY and SVGAGI. Written as DNA, the CDR3 is TGTGCCAGCAGTGACGGCAGGGCGGATACGCAGTATTTT. Its protein product is CASSDGRADTQYF.

J is TRBJ1-3 and V is TRBV5-6; D gene ambiguous. The germline V and J ends were trimmed by 2 bases and 1 base, with 13 bases remaining between them. Germline V CDR1 and CDR2: SGHDT, YYEEEE. This CDR3 is 16 amino acids long. The CDR3 nucleotides are TGTGCCAGCAGCTTTTCCCCTACAGTATCTGGAAACACCATATATTTT. It encodes CASSFSPTVSGNTIYF.

The V call is TRBV5-6, the J call TRBJ1-6; TRBD1 aligns across 7 bases. J was trimmed by 4 bases and V by 5 bases; bases with no gene match: 9. Germline V lookup: CDR1 SGHDT, CDR2 YYEEEE. The length of the CDR3 is 16 residues. CDR3 amino acids: CASRAQGRGYNSPLHF. In DNA form, the CDR3 reads TGTGCCAGCAGGGCACAGGGGCGCGGTTATAATTCACCCCTCCACTTT.

The rearrangement links TRBV5-1 to TRBJ1-6; no reliable D call. The germline gives CDR1 SGHRS, CDR2 YFSETQ. The CDR3 is 14 amino acids. V was shortened by 0 bases and J by 5 bases, with 6 bases between the two germline ends. CDR3 nucleotide sequence: TGCGCCAGCAGCTTGGGTACTGATAATTCACCCCTCCACTTT. Translating gives CASSLGTDNSPLHF. Complete variable domain (other parts from reference TRBV5-1 and TRBJ1-6): KAGVTQTPRYLIKTRGQQVTLSCSPISGHRSVSWYQQTPGQGLQFLFEYFSETQRNKGNFPGRFSGRQFSNSRSEMNVSTLELGDSALYLCASSLGTDNSPLHFGNGTRLTVT.

This rearrangement joins TRBV7-8 to TRBJ2-7; 7 bases match TRBD1. The CDR3 is made up of 11 amino acids. Germline V gene lookup returns CDR1 SGHVS and CDR2 FQNEAQ. Trimming removed 5 bases from V and 7 bases from J; junction bases left unmatched: 2. The CDR3 is CASSADREQYF. The CDR3, as DNA: TGTGCCAGCAGCGCGGACAGGGAGCAGTACTTC. Based on the CDR3 plus reference TRBV7-8 and TRBJ2-7, the full variable domain is GAGVSQSPRYKVAKRGQDVALRCDPISGHVSLFWYQQALGQGPEFLTYFQNEAQLDKSGLPSDRFFAERPEGSVSTLKIQRTQQEDSAVYLCASSADREQYFGPGTRLTVT.

The V gene is TRBV6-1, the J gene TRBJ2-6; TRBD2 is a possible D gene (5 bases). Trimming took off 4 bases at V and 0 bases at J, with 22 bases between the two ends. Germline V gives CDR1 MNHNS, CDR2 SASEGT. The CDR3 covers 20 residues. In nucleotides, the CDR3 is TGTGCCAGCAGTGCCAAAAACCCCCGTTGGGAGATCTCTGGGGCCAACGTCCTGACTTTC. Encoded protein: CASSAKNPRWEISGANVLTF.

V is TRBV2 and J is TRBJ1-1; no firm D call. Germline values: CDR1 SNHLY, CDR2 FYNNEI. The CDR3 sequence is 16 residues long. Trimming removed 4 bases from V and 0 bases from J, with 15 bases in between. The CDR3 DNA is TGTGCCAGCAGTGTAAACGGGAATGGAATGAACACTGAAGCTTTCTTT. Translation gives CASSVNGNGMNTEAFF.

CDR3 residues: CASSYSYRGSTDTQYF. The CDR3 DNA sequence: TGTGCCAGCAGTTACTCTTATCGGGGGAGCACAGATACGCAGTATTTT. V and J are TRBV6-5 and TRBJ2-3; weak D call: TRBD2 (6 bases). V dropped 0 bases and J dropped 0 bases, with 10 bases sitting between them. The CDR3 sequence is 16 residues long. The germline gives CDR1 MNHEY, CDR2 SVGAGI.

The chain has TRBV5-1 and TRBJ1-1; D not resolved. The CDR3 covers 14 residues. Germline lookup yields CDR1 SGHRS and CDR2 YFSETQ. Trimming shortened V by 6 bases and J by 0 bases, and 12 bases separated the two germline ends. CDR3 sequence reads: CASTVTPMNTEAFF. The CDR3, as DNA: TGCGCCAGCACCGTGACCCCCATGAACACTGAAGCTTTCTTT. Filled out from reference TRBV5-1 and TRBJ1-1, the complete variable domain reads KAGVTQTPRYLIKTRGQQVTLSCSPISGHRSVSWYQQTPGQGLQFLFEYFSETQRNKGNFPGRFSGRQFSNSRSEMNVSTLELGDSALYLCASTVTPMNTEAFFGQGTRLTVV.

The chain recombines TRBV7-9 with TRBJ2-7; no definite D call. CDR1 is SEHNR and CDR2 is FQNEAQ in the germline V gene (reference sequence). This CDR3 comprises 13 residues. Trimming cost V 5 bases and J 5 bases, with 13 bases left between them. The CDR3 sequence is CASSTSPHHEQYF. CDR3 bases: TGTGCCAGCAGCACCTCGCCCCACCACGAGCAGTACTTC.

The V gene is TRBV13, the J gene TRBJ2-2; D is uncertain. The CDR3 has 15 residues. V was clipped by 4 bases and J by 1 base, with 10 bases between them. Per the germline V gene, CDR1 is PRHDT and CDR2 is FYEKMQ (reference sequence). The DNA for the CDR3 is TGTGCCAGCAGCTCCCGGCAGGAGAACACCGGGGAGCTGTTTTTT. It is translated as CASSSRQENTGELFF. The full variable domain, its missing parts supplied by reference TRBV13 and TRBJ2-2, is AAGVIQSPRHLIKEKRETATLKCYPIPRHDTVYWYQQGPGQDPQFLISFYEKMQSDKGSIPDRFSAQQFSDYHSELNMSSLELGDSALYFCASSSRQENTGELFFGEGSRLTVL.

V gene TRBV5-6 combines with J gene TRBJ2-1; possibly TRBD2 for D (7 bases). The CDR3 spans 17 residues. Germline loops: CDR1 SGHDT, CDR2 YYEEEE. The V end lost 6 bases, the J end lost 8 bases, and 27 bases lay between the germline ends. CDR3 residues: CASTLKGGATKRDEQFF. CDR3 sequence (DNA): TGTGCCAGCACCCTAAAGGGGGGGGCCACGAAGCGGGATGAGCAGTTCTTC.

This chain uses TRBV9 with TRBJ2-1; no firm D call. CDR3 length: 12 residues. Germline assignment: CDR1 SGDLS and CDR2 YYNGEE. The V and J ends lost 3 bases and 7 bases respectively, with 8 bases between them. The CDR3 region is CASSAQMNEQFF. As DNA, the CDR3 is TGTGCCAGCAGCGCGCAAATGAATGAGCAGTTCTTC.

This chain joins TRBV4-1 and TRBJ1-4; the D gene is possibly TRBD1 (5 bases). V gave up 2 bases and J gave up 10 bases, with 14 bases separating them. The CDR3 runs to 14 residues. Germline CDR1 and CDR2: MGHRA and YSYEKL. The CDR3 spells CASSQSQGERKLFF. CDR3 coding DNA: TGCGCCAGCAGCCAATCTCAGGGCGAGAGAAAACTGTTTTTT.

The chain employs TRBV11-2 and TRBJ2-7; no definite D call. Germline V gives CDR1 SGHAT, CDR2 FQNNGV. The CDR3 contains 14 residues. Trimming pared 5 bases from V and 0 bases from J, leaving 11 bases between. The CDR3 sequence is CASSPYDGSYEQYF. For the CDR3, the DNA is TGTGCCAGCAGCCCTTATGACGGCTCCTACGAGCAGTACTTC.

This clone was seen a single time. V usage is TRBV30 and J usage is TRBJ1-5; unclear D gene. V lost 0 bases to trimming and J lost 5 bases, with 8 bases between them. The CDR3 spans 13 residues. Germline CDR1 reads GTSNPN; CDR2 reads SVGIG (reference sequence). Written as DNA, the CDR3 is TGTGCCTGGAGTGTAGGGTCTTATCAGCCCCAGCATTTT. Its protein product is CAWSVGSYQPQHF.

The chain joins TRBV5-1 to TRBJ1-1; 7 bases align to TRBD1. This CDR3 is 14 amino acids long. Looked up from germline, CDR1 is SGHRS and CDR2 is YFSETQ. The V segment lost 4 bases and the J segment 5 bases; nucleotides outside the gene matches: 8. The CDR3 coding sequence is TGCGCCAGCAGCCGCTCGACAGGGCAGACTGAAGCTTTCTTT. Translation gives CASSRSTGQTEAFF.

This clone was observed a single time. The chain recombines TRBV18 with TRBJ2-5; D ambiguous. The CDR3 extends over 13 amino acids. V gave up 2 bases and J gave up 8 bases, with 12 bases separating them. The V gene's germline CDR1 is KGHSH and CDR2 LQKENI. CDR3: CASSPIAQGTQYF. In DNA, the CDR3 is TGTGCCAGCTCACCAATTGCGCAAGGAACCCAGTACTTC.

The chain recombines TRBV20-1 with TRBJ1-2; D call uncertain. The CDR3 has 11 residues. CDR1 DFQATT and CDR2 SNEGSKA come from the germline V gene (reference sequence). V lost 4 bases and J 7 bases, leaving 10 bases between the germline ends. The CDR3: CSATSRGGYTF. The CDR3 bases are TGCAGTGCTACATCTCGGGGTGGCTACACCTTC.

V usage is TRBV9 and J usage is TRBJ2-5; 8 bases line up with TRBD2. Germline-derived CDR1 and CDR2 are SGDLS and YYNGEE. The length of the CDR3 is 15 residues. After removal of 0 bases from V and 5 bases from J, the junction contained 6 bases not matched to a gene. CDR3 loop: CASSVGGTRLETQYF. In DNA form, the CDR3 reads TGTGCCAGCAGCGTAGGTGGGACTAGGTTGGAGACCCAGTACTTC.

The chain links TRBV7-9 to TRBJ1-1; 7 bases are shared with TRBD1. Unmatched junction bases numbered 9, after V lost 1 base and J lost 7 bases. CDR3 size: 15 residues. Germline V gene lookup returns CDR1 SEHNR and CDR2 FQNEAQ (reference sequence). The CDR3 reads CASSLGGTAPREAFF. The CDR3 DNA follows: TGTGCCAGCAGCTTAGGAGGGACAGCTCCCCGTGAAGCTTTCTTT.

The chain carries TRBV29-1 and TRBJ1-1; 9 positions agree with TRBD1. Trimming cost V 8 bases and J 1 base; bases outside gene matches: 5. The length of the CDR3 is 13 residues. Germline lookup yields CDR1 SQVTM and CDR2 ANQGSEA. The CDR3 DNA reads TGCAGCATACAGGGGGCTTCGAACACTGAAGCTTTCTTT. It yields the protein CSIQGASNTEAFF.

The chain links TRBV27 to TRBJ1-1; D is unresolved. Per the germline V gene, CDR1 is MNHEY and CDR2 is SMNVEV (reference sequence). The CDR3 sequence is 13 residues long. V shed 5 bases and J shed 1 base, with 8 bases lying between them. The CDR3 loop reads CASSLGRNTEAFF. The CDR3 DNA follows: TGTGCCAGCAGTCTAGGACGGAACACTGAAGCTTTCTTT.

The chain couples TRBV5-4 to TRBJ1-4; TRBD1 aligns across 9 bases. Germline CDR1 SGHNT, CDR2 YYREEE (reference sequence). The CDR3 runs to 14 residues. With V trimmed by 3 bases and J by 8 bases, 5 bases remained unmatched. This CDR3 reads CASSSGQGMEKLFF. The CDR3 DNA reads as TGTGCCAGCAGCTCGGGACAGGGAATGGAAAAACTGTTTTTT.

This chain links TRBV6-5 with TRBJ1-3, with D possibly matching TRBD1 (6 bases). V was pared by 7 bases and J by 0 bases, with 10 bases between. The germline V gene encodes CDR1 MNHEY and CDR2 SVGAGI. The CDR3 loop spans 14 amino acids. CDR3 in DNA: TGTGCCAGCACCCGAGGGGGCTCTGGAAACACCATATATTTT. It yields the protein CASTRGGSGNTIYF.

The genes are TRBV19 and TRBJ1-2, with 11 bases fitting TRBD1. The CDR3 spans 16 residues. The germline CDR1 and CDR2 sequences are LNHDA and SQIVND (reference sequence). The V gene end was trimmed by 7 bases and the J gene end by 4 bases; junction bases not matched to a gene: 11. The CDR3 bases are TGTGCCAGTACCGGACAGGGGGCGCATGCATTCTATGGCTACACCTTC. Amino acids: CASTGQGAHAFYGYTF.

The CDR3 DNA follows: TGTGCCAGCAGCCCCGTCCAAGGGCTGAGTGGAAACACCATATATTTT. Protein: CASSPVQGLSGNTIYF. The chain joins TRBV7-2 to TRBJ1-3; no definite D call. This CDR3 contains 16 residues. Trimming removed 5 bases from V and 3 bases from J, with 17 bases in between. The germline V gene has CDR1 SGHTA and CDR2 FQGNSA. The full variable domain, in which reference TRBV7-2 and TRBJ1-3 provide the parts outside the CDR3, is GAGVSQSPSNKVTEKGKDVELRCDPISGHTALYWYRQSLGQGLEFLIYFQGNSAPDKSGLPSDRFSAERTGGSVSTLTIQRTQQEDSAVYLCASSPVQGLSGNTIYFGEGSWLTVV.

This clone was picked up one time. The chain couples TRBV2 to TRBJ2-1, with D uncertain. CDR3 length equals 21 residues. With 3 bases removed from V and 0 bases from J, the gap between germline ends came to 27 bases. The germline gives CDR1 SNHLY, CDR2 FYNNEI. The CDR3 DNA reads TGTGCCAGCAGTGAGGAGTCGGTAGTGGGGATGGCCTTGAGCTCCTACAATGAGCAGTTCTTC. Translating gives CASSEESVVGMALSSYNEQFF.